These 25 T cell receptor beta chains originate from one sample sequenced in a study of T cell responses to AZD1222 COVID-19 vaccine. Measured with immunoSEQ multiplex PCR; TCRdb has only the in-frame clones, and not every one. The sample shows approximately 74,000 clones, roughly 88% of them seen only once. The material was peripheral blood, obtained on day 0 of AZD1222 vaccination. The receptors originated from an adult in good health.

In nucleotides, the CDR3 is TGTGCCAGCAGCCGGGACAGAGGCGGGGAGCTGTTTTTT. Translated: CASSRDRGGELFF. This sequence joins TRBV5-4 and TRBJ2-2; 7 bases fit TRBD1. The CDR3 is 13 residues long. Losses at the gene ends were 4 bases for V and 7 bases for J; bases not matched to a gene: 4. CDR1 is SGHNT and CDR2 is YYREEE in the germline V gene (reference sequence).

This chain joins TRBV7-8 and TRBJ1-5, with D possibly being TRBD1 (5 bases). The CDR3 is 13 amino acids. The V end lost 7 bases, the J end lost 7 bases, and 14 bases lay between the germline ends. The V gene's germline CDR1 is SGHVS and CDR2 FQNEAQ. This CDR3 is CASTGGDGQPQHF. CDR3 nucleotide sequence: TGTGCCAGCACGGGGGGGGACGGCCAGCCCCAGCATTTT.

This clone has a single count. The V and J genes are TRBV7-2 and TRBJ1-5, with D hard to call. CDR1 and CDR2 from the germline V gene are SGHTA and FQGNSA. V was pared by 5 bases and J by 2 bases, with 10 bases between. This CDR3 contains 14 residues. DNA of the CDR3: TGTGCCAGCAGCCTGGGATGGGGCAATCAGCCCCAGCATTTT. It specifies CASSLGWGNQPQHF.

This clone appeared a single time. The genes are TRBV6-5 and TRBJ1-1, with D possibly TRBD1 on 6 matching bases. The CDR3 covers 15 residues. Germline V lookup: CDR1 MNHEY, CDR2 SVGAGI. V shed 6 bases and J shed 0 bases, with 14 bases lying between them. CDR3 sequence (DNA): TGTGCCAGCAGCTTAGGGGGTTTGATGAACACTGAAGCTTTCTTT. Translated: CASSLGGLMNTEAFF.

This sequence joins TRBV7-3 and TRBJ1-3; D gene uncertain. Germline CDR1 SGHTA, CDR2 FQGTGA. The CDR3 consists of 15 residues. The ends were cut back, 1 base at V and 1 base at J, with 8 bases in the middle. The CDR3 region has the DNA TGTGCCAGCAGCTTAATGCCAAGTTCTGGAAACACCATATATTTT. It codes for CASSLMPSSGNTIYF.

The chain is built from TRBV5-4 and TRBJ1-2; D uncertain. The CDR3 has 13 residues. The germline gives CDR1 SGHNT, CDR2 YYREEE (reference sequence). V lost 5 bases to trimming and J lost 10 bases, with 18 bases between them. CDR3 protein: CASRFGSTDTYTF. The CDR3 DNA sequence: TGTGCCAGCAGATTTGGTTCGACCGATACCTACACCTTC.

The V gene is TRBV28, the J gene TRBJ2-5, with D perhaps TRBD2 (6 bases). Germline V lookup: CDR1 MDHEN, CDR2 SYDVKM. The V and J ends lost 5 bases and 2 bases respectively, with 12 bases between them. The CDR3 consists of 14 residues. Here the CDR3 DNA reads TGTGCCAGCAGTGCACGGGACTCACAAGAGACCCAGTACTTC. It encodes CASSARDSQETQYF.

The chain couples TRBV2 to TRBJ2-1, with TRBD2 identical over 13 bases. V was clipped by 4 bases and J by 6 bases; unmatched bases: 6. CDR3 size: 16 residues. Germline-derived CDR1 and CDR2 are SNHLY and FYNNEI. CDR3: CASSGPGLAGPNEQFF. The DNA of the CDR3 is TGTGCCAGCAGTGGTCCGGGACTAGCGGGACCCAATGAGCAGTTCTTC.

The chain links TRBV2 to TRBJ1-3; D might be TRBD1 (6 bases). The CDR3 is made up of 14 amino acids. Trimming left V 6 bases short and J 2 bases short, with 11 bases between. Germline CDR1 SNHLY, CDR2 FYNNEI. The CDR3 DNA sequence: TGTGCCAGCAGGAGGACAGTTACTGGAAACACCATATATTTT. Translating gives CASRRTVTGNTIYF.

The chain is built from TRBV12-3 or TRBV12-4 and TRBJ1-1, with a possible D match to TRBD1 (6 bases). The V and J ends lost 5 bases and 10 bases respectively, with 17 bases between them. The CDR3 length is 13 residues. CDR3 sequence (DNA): TGTGCCAGCAGTACTACAGGGACCCTTGGAGCTTTCTTT. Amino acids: CASSTTGTLGAFF.

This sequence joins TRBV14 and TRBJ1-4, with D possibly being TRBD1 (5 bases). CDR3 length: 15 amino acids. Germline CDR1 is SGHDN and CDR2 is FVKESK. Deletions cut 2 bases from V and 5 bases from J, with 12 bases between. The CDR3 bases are TGTGCCAGCAGCCAACAGACGGCAGGGAATGAAAAACTGTTTTTT. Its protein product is CASSQQTAGNEKLFF.

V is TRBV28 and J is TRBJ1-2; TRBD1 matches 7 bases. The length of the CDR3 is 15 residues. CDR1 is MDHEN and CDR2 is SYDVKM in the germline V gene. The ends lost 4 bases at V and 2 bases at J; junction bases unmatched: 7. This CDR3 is CASSWTGQGNYGYTF. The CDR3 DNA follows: TGTGCCAGCAGTTGGACAGGCCAAGGCAACTATGGCTACACCTTC.

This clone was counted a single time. This CDR3 is CASSLPGSYEQYF. The CDR3, as DNA: TGTGCCAGCAGCTTACCAGGCTCCTACGAGCAGTACTTC. V and J are TRBV7-3 and TRBJ2-7; D gene unclear. The CDR3 has 13 residues. Germline CDR1 SGHTA, CDR2 FQGTGA. Trimming took off 2 bases at V and 0 bases at J, with 5 bases between the two ends.

In nucleotides, the CDR3 is TGTGCCAGCAGATCAACAGTATTGGGGGGTGAAAAACTGTTTTTT. Translated, it gives CASRSTVLGGEKLFF. The chain uses TRBV7-8 and TRBJ1-4; possible D gene TRBD1, 5 bases. The germline V and J ends were trimmed by 6 bases and 7 bases, with 18 bases remaining between them. In germline, CDR1 is SGHVS, CDR2 FQNEAQ. The CDR3 sequence is 15 residues long.

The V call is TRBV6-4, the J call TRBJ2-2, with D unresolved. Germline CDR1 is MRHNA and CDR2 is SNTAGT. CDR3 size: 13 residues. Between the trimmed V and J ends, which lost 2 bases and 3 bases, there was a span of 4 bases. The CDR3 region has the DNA TGTGCCAGCAGTGACGGGGACACCGGGGAGCTGTTTTTT. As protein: CASSDGDTGELFF.

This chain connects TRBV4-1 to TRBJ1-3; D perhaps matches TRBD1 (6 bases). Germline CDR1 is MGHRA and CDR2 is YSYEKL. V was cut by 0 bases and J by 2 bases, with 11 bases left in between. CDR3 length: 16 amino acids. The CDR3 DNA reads TGCGCCAGCAGCCAAGATCTAGGGGGAACTGGAAACACCATATATTTT. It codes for CASSQDLGGTGNTIYF.

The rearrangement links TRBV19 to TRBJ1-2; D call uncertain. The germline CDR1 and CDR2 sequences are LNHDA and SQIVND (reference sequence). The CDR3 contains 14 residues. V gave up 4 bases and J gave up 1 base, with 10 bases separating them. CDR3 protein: CASSTRSGNYGYTF. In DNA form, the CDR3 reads TGTGCCAGTAGTACGAGATCCGGTAACTATGGCTACACCTTC.

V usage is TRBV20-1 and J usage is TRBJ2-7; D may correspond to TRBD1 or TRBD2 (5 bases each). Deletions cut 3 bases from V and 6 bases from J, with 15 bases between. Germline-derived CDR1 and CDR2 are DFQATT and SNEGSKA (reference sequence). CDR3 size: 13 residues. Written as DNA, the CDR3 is TGCAGTGCTAGTGGTGGGGGTCCTTCCGAGCAGTACTTC. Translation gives CSASGGGPSEQYF.

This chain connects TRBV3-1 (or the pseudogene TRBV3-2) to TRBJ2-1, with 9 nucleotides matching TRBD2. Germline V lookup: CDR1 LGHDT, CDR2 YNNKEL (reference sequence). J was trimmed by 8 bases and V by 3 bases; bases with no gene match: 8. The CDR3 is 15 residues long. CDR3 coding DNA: TGTGCCAGCAGCCACCCGGGACTAGCATCCGATGAGCAGTTCTTC. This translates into CASSHPGLASDEQFF.

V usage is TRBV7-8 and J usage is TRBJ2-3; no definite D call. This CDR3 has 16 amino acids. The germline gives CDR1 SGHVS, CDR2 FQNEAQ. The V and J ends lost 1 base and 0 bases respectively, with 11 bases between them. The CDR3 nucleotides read TGTGCCAGCAGCTTAGATGACTCCTCTAGCACAGATACGCAGTATTTT. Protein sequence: CASSLDDSSSTDTQYF.

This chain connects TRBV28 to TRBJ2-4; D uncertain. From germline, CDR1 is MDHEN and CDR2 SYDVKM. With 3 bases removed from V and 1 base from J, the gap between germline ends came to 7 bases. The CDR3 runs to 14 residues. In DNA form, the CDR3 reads TGTGCCAGCAGTTTTGTGGGTGCCAAAAACATTCAGTACTTC. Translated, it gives CASSFVGAKNIQYF.

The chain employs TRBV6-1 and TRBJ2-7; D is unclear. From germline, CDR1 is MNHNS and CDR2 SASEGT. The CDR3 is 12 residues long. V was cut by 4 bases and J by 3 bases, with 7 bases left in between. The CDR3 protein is CASSGLGYEQYF. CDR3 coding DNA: TGTGCCAGCAGTGGGTTGGGCTACGAGCAGTACTTC.

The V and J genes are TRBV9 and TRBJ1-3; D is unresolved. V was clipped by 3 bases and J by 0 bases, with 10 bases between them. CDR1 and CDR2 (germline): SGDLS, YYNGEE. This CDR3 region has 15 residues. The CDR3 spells CASSAAGFSGNTIYF. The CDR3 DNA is TGTGCCAGCAGCGCTGCCGGGTTCTCTGGAAACACCATATATTTT.

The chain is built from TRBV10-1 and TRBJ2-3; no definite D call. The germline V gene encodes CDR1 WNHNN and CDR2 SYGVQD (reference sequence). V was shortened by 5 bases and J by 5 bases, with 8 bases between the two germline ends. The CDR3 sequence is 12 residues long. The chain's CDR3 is CASSSSGDTQYF. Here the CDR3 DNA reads TGCGCCAGCAGTTCATCTGGAGATACGCAGTATTTT.

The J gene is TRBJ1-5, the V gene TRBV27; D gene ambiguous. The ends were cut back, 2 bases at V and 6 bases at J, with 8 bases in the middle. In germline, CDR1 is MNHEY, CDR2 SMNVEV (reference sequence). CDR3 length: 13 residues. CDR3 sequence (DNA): TGTGCCAGCAGTTTAATGGGGTTTCAGCCCCAGCATTTT. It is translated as CASSLMGFQPQHF.